The text below deals with one TCR beta chain. The data were taken from a study of blood T cell repertoires in COVID-19. Across the study: The study drew acute and convalescent COVID-19 samples from the United States, Italy and Spain. The analysed material was cDNA or gDNA that came from T cells, B-cell-depleted T cells, or PBMCs.

How the authors handled the data: Amplification from reference gene primers served as the basis for estimated nucleated cell counts. The repertoire was sequenced with immunoSEQ multiplex PCR; TCRdb's copy has only in-frame clones and lacks some. The DNA gave D and trimming, while V, J and clone size come from that table. This table holds roughly 34,000 clones, 85% found once. The CDR3 is 14 residues long. The germline V gene has CDR1 SGHRS and CDR2 YFSETQ. V was clipped by 5 bases and J by 3 bases; unmatched bases: 5. Sequencing was done on a sample of peripheral blood. The sequence came from a man older than 75 with active COVID-19. The chain recombines TRBV5-1 with TRBJ1-2, with TRBD1 matching over 9 bases. The CDR3 DNA follows: TGCGCCAGCAGTTTACAGGGGGCGGACTATGGCTACACCTTC. Amino acids: CASSLQGADYGYTF.